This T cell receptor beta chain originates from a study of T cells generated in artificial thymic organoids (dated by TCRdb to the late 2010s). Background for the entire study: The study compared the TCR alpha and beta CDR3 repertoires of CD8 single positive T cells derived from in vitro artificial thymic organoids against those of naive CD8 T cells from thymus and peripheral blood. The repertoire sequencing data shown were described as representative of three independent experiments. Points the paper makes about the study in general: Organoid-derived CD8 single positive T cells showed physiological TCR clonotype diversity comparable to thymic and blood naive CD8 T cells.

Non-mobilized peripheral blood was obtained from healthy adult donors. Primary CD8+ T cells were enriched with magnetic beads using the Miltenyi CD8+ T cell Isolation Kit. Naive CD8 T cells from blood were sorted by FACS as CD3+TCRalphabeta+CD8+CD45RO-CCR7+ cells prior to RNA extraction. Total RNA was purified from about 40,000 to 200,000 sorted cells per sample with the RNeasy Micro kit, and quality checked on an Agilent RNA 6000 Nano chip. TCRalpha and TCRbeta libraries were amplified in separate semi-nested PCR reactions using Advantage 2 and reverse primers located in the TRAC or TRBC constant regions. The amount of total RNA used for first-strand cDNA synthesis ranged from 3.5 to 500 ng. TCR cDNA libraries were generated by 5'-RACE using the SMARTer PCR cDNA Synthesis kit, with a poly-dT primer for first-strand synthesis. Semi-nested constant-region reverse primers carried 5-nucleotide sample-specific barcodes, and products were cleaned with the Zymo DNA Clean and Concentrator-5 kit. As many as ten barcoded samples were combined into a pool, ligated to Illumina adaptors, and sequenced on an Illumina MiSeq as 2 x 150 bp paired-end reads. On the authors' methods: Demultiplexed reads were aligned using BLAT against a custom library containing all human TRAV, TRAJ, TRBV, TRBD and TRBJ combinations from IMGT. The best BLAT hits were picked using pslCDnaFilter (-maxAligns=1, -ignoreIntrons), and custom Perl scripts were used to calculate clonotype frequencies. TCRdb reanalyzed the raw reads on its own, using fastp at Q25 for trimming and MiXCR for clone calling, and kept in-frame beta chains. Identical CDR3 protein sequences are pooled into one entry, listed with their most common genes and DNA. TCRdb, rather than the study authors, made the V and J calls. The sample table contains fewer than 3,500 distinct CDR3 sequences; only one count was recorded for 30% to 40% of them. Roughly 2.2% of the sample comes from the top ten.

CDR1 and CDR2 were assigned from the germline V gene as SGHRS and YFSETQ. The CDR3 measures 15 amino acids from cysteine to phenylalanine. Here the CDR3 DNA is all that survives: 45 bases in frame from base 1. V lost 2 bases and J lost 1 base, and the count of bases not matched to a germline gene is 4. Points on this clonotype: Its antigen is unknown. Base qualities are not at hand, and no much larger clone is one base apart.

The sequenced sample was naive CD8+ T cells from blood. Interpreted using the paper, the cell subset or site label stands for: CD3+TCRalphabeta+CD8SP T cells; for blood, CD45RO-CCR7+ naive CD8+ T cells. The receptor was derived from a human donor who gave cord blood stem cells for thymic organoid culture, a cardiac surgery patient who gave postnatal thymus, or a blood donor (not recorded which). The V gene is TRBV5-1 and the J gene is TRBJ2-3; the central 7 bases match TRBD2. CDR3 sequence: CASSFGLVGTDTQYF. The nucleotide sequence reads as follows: TGCGCCAGCAGCTTCGGACTAGTGGGCACAGATACGCAGTATTTT.